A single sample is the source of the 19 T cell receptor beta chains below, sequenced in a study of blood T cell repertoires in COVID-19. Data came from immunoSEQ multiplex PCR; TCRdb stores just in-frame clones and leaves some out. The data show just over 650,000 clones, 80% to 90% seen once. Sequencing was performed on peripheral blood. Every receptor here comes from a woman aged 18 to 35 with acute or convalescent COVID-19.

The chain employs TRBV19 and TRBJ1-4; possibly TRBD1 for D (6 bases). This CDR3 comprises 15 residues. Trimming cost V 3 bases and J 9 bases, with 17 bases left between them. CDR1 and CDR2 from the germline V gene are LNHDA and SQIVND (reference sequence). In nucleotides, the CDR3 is TGTGCCAGTAGTATCTCGTCAGGGGAGGGAAAAAAACTGTTTTTT. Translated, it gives CASSISSGEGKKLFF.

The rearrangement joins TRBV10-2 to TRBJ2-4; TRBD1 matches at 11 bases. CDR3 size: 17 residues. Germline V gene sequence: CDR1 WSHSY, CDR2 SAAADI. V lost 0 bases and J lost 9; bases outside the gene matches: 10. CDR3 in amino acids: CASSESTPGTGGSIQYF. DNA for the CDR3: TGCGCCAGCAGTGAGTCTACACCCGGGACAGGGGGTAGCATTCAGTACTTC.

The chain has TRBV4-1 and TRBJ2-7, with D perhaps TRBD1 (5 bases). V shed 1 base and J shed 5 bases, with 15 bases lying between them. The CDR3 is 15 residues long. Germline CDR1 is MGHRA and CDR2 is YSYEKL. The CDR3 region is CASSQGSTGEDEQYF. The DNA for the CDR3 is TGCGCCAGCAGCCAAGGCTCAACAGGAGAGGACGAGCAGTACTTC.

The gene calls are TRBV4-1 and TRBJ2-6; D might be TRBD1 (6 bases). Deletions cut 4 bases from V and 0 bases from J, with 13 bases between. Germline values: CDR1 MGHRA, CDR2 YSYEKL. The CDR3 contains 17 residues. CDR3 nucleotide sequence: TGCGCCAGCAGCCGCTTAGGACAGTTCTCTGGGGCCAACGTCCTGACTTTC. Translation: CASSRLGQFSGANVLTF.

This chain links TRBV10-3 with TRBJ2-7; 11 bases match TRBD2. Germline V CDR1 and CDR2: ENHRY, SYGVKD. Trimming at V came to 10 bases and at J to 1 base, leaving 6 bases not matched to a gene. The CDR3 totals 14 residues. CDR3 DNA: TGTGCCACCGAGGGACTAGCGGATTCCTACGAGCAGTACTTC. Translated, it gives CATEGLADSYEQYF.

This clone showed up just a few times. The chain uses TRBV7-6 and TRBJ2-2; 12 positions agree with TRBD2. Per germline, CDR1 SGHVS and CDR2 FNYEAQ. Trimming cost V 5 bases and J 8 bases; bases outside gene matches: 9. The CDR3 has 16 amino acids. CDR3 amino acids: CASSPSSGGALGELFF. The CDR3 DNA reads TGTGCCAGCAGCCCATCTAGCGGGGGGGCCCTAGGGGAGCTGTTTTTT. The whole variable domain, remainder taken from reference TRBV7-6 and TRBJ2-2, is GAGVSQSPRYKVTKRGQDVALRCDPISGHVSLYWYRQALGQGPEFLTYFNYEAQQDKSGLPNDRFSAERPEGSISTLTIQRTEQRDSAMYRCASSPSSGGALGELFFGEGSRLTVL.

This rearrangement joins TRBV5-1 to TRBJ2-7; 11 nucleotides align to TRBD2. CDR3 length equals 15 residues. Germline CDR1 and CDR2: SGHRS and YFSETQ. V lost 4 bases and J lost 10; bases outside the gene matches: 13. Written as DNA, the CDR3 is TGCGCCAGCAGCCTCGAGGGAGGGACTAGCGGTATCCAGTACTTC. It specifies CASSLEGGTSGIQYF.

This chain's CDR3 is CASSAQGEGYTF. In DNA, the CDR3 is TGTGCCAGCAGCGCCCAGGGGGAGGGCTACACCTTC. This chain uses TRBV9 with TRBJ1-2; TRBD1 matches at 7 bases. CDR3 length: 12 residues. V lost 3 bases and J lost 8; bases outside the gene matches: 4. The germline CDR1 and CDR2 sequences are SGDLS and YYNGEE.

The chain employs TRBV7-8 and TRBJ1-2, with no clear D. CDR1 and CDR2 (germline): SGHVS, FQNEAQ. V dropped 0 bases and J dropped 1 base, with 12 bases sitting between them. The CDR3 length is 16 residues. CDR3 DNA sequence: TGTGCCAGCAGCTTAGCTCTATCTTTAAATAACTATGGCTACACCTTC. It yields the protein CASSLALSLNNYGYTF.

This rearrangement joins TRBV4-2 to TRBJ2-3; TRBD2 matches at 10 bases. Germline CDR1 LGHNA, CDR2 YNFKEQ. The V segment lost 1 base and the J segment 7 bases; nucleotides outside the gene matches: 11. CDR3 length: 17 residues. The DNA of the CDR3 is TGTGCCAGCAGCCAAGTTAACCTAGCGGGGGCAGGAAATACGCAGTATTTT. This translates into CASSQVNLAGAGNTQYF.

The CDR3 sequence: CASSLRVPRRDTEAFF. Written as DNA, the CDR3 is TGTGCCAGCAGCTTGAGGGTCCCACGACGGGACACTGAAGCTTTCTTT. J is TRBJ1-1 and V is TRBV7-2; D not certain. V lost 3 bases and J lost 3, with 17 bases in between. The CDR3 runs to 16 residues. CDR1 SGHTA and CDR2 FQGNSA come from the germline V gene.

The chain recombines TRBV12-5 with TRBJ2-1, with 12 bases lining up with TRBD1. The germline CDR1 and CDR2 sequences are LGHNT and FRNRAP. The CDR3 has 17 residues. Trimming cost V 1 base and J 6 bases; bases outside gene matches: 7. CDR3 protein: CASGLDPGTGGINEQFF. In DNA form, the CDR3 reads TGTGCTAGTGGTTTGGACCCCGGGACAGGGGGCATCAATGAGCAGTTCTTC. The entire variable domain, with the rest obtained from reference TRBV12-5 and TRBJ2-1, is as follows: DARVTQTPRHKVTEMGQEVTMRCQPILGHNTVFWYRQTMMQGLELLAYFRNRAPLDDSGMPKDRFSAEMPDATLATLKIQPSEPRDSAVYFCASGLDPGTGGINEQFFGPGTRLTVL.

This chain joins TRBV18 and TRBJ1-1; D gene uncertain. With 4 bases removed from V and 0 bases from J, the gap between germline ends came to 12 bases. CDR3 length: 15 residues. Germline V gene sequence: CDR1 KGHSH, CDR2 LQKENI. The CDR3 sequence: CASSLTLGVNTEAFF. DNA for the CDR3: TGTGCCAGCTCACTGACCCTCGGGGTGAACACTGAAGCTTTCTTT.

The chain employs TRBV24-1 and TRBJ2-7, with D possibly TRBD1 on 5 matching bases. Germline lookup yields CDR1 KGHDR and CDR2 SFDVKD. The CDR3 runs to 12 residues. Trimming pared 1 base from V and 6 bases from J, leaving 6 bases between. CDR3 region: CATSDFQGEQYF. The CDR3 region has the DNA TGTGCCACCAGTGATTTTCAGGGCGAGCAGTACTTC.

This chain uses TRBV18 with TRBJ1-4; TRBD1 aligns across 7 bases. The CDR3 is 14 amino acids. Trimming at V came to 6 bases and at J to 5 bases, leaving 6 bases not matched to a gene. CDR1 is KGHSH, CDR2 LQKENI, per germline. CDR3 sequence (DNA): TGTGCCAGCTCGCCGGGACAGCTAAATGAAAAACTGTTTTTT. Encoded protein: CASSPGQLNEKLFF. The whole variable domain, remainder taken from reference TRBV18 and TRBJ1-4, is NAGVMQNPRHLVRRRGQEARLRCSPMKGHSHVYWYRQLPEEGLKFMVYLQKENIIDESGMPKERFSAEFPKEGPSILRIQQVVRGDSAAYFCASSPGQLNEKLFFGSGTQLSVL.

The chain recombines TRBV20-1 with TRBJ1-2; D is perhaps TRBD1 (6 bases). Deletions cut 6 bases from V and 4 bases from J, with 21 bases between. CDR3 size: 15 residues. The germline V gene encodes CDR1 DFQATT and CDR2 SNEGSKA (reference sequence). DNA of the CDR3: TGCAGTGCCAGTGTTTCGGACAGCTCCCCCTATGGCTACACCTTC. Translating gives CSASVSDSSPYGYTF.

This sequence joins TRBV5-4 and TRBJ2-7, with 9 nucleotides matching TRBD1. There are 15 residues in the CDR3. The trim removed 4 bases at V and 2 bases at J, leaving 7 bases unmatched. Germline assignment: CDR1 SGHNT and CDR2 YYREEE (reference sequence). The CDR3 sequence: CASSATRQGAYEQYF. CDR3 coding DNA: TGTGCCAGCAGCGCAACCCGACAGGGGGCCTACGAGCAGTACTTC.

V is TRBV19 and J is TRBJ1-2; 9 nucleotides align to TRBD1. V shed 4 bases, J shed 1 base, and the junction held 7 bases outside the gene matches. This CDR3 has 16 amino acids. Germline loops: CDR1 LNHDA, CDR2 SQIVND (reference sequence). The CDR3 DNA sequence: TGTGCCAGTAGTACCACCGGGACAGGGTTTAACTATGGCTACACCTTC. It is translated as CASSTTGTGFNYGYTF. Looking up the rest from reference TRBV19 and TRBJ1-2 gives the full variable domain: DGGITQSPKYLFRKEGQNVTLSCEQNLNHDAMYWYRQDPGQGLRLIYYSQIVNDFQKGDIAEGYSVSREKKESFPLTVTSAQKNPTAFYLCASSTTGTGFNYGYTFGSGTRLTVV.

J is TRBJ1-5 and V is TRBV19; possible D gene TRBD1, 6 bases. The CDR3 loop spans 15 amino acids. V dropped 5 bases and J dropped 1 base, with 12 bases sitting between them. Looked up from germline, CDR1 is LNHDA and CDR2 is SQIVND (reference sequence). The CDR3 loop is CASSLQTGSNQPQHF. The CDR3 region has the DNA TGTGCCAGTAGTTTGCAGACAGGAAGCAATCAGCCCCAGCATTTT.